The 8 T cell receptor beta chains listed next were all sequenced from one sample in a study of Ad26.COV2.S vaccination and SARS-CoV-2 variants. The table came from immunoSEQ multiplex PCR; TCRdb's copy has only in-frame clones and leaves some out. Among some 390,000 clones listed, approximately 89% were seen once. Treatment described: roughly 18 received Ad26.COV2.S at low or high dose, single or two shots; about 5 received placebo; per-sample allocation not given. Samples came from day 63 after the first vaccine or placebo injection. The sequencing here drew on peripheral blood, taken in a trial of Ad26.COV2.S vaccine versus placebo. Every receptor here comes from a person aged 18-65 years who received the Ad26.COV2.S COVID-19 vaccine or a placebo.

The chain carries TRBV29-1 and TRBJ1-2, with D perhaps TRBD1 (5 bases). The CDR3 is 13 residues long. Germline V gene lookup returns CDR1 SQVTM and CDR2 ANQGSEA. The germline V and J ends were trimmed by 0 bases and 6 bases, with 11 bases remaining between them. The CDR3 here is CSVEDGDSDGYTF. The CDR3 DNA reads TGCAGCGTTGAAGATGGGGACTCCGATGGCTACACCTTC.

This clone appeared a single time. The chain combines TRBV30 with TRBJ1-2, with 8 nucleotides matching TRBD1. The CDR3 is 18 residues long. Per the germline V gene, CDR1 is GTSNPN and CDR2 is SVGIG (reference sequence). The trim removed 2 bases at V and 7 bases at J, leaving 21 bases unmatched. The CDR3 region has the DNA TGTGCCTGGAGTCGAGGGGGGACAGGCTTACCTTTTGTTCGTGGCTACACCTTC. It specifies CAWSRGGTGLPFVRGYTF.

The chain has TRBV19 and TRBJ2-7, with D perhaps matching TRBD1 (5 bases). Trimming cost V 5 bases and J 6 bases, with 14 bases left between them. The CDR3 is 13 amino acids. Per germline, CDR1 LNHDA and CDR2 SQIVND (reference sequence). The CDR3 nucleotides read TGTGCCAGTAGTTTTCAGGGTGGCCGCGAGCAGTACTTC. Encoded protein: CASSFQGGREQYF.

V usage is TRBV19 and J usage is TRBJ1-2; D might be TRBD1 (6 bases). There are 14 residues in the CDR3. V was shortened by 3 bases and J by 4 bases, with 12 bases between the two germline ends. The V gene's germline CDR1 is LNHDA and CDR2 SQIVND (reference sequence). CDR3: CASSILGQPYGYTF. DNA of the CDR3: TGTGCCAGTAGTATCCTCGGACAGCCCTATGGCTACACCTTC.

The chain recombines TRBV9 with TRBJ1-4, with a possible D match to TRBD1 (5 bases). The germline V gene encodes CDR1 SGDLS and CDR2 YYNGEE. V shed 0 bases and J shed 5 bases, with 8 bases lying between them. CDR3 length equals 14 residues. The CDR3 protein is CASSVGPGNEKLFF. DNA for the CDR3: TGTGCCAGCAGCGTAGGCCCAGGGAATGAAAAACTGTTTTTT.

The gene calls are TRBV3-1 (or the pseudogene TRBV3-2) and TRBJ2-5, with TRBD2 as a possible D gene (6 bases). Germline V CDR1 and CDR2: LGHDT, YNNKEL (reference sequence). The CDR3 consists of 12 residues. The germline V and J ends were trimmed by 5 bases and 7 bases, with 11 bases remaining between them. The CDR3: CASSGEVGTQYF. The CDR3, as DNA: TGTGCCAGCAGCGGGGAGGTGGGGACCCAGTACTTC.

The rearrangement joins TRBV2 to TRBJ2-7; TRBD2 aligns across 7 bases. The germline V gene has CDR1 SNHLY and CDR2 FYNNEI. The CDR3 runs 16 residues. V was clipped by 0 bases and J by 4 bases; unmatched bases: 9. The CDR3 here is CASSEANLAVLYEQYF. For the CDR3, the DNA is TGTGCCAGCAGTGAAGCGAACCTAGCGGTGCTTTACGAGCAGTACTTC.

The chain links TRBV6-5 to TRBJ1-1; D is possibly TRBD1 (6 bases). This CDR3 has 15 residues. Germline loops: CDR1 MNHEY, CDR2 SVGAGI. V shed 0 bases and J shed 2 bases, with 10 bases lying between them. As DNA, the CDR3 is TGTGCCAGCAGTTACTCACCCAGGGGAAACACTGAAGCTTTCTTT. Translating it yields CASSYSPRGNTEAFF.